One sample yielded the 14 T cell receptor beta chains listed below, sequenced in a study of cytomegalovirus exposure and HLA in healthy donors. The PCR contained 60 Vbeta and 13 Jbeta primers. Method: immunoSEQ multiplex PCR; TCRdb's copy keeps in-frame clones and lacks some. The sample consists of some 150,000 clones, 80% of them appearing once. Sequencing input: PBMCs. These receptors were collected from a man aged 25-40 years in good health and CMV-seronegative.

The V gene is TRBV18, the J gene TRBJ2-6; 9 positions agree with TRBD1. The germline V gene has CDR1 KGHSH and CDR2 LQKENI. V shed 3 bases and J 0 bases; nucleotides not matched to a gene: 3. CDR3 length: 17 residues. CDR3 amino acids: CASSPTGGISGANVLTF. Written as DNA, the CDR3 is TGTGCCAGCTCACCGACAGGGGGTATCTCTGGGGCCAACGTCCTGACTTTC.

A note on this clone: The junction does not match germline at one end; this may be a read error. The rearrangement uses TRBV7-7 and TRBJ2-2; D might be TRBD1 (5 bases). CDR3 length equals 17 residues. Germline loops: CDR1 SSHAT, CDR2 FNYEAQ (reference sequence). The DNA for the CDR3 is TGTGCTAGCAGCTCCGGGCGGTCGACAGTAACCACCGGGGAGCTGTTTTTT. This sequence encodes CASSSGRSTVTTGELFF.

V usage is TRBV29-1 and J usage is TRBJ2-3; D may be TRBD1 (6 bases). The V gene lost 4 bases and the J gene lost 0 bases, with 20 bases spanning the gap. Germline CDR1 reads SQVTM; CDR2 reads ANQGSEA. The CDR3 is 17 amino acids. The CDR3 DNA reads TGCAGCGTTGGGAATATCCGTGGCAGGGGAAGCACAGATACGCAGTATTTT. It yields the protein CSVGNIRGRGSTDTQYF.

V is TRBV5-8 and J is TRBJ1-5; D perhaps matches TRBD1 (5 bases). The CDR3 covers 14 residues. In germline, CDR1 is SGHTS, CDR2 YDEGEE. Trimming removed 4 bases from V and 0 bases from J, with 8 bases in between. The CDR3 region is CASSPGGSNQPQHF. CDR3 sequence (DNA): TGTGCCAGCAGCCCGGGGGGTAGCAATCAGCCCCAGCATTTT.

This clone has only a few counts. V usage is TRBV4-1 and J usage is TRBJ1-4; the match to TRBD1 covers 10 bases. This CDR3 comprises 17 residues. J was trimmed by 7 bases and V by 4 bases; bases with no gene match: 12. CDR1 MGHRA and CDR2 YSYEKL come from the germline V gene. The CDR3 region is CASSLIGTGDRGEKLFF. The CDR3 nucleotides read TGCGCCAGCAGCCTCATCGGGACAGGGGACCGGGGTGAAAAACTGTTTTTT.

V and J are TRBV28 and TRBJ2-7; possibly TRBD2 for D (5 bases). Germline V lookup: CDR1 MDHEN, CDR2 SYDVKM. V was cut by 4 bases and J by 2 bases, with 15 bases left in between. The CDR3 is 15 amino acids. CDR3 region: CASSSAGVPPYEQYF. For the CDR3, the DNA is TGTGCCAGCAGTTCCGCCGGGGTTCCCCCCTACGAGCAGTACTTC.

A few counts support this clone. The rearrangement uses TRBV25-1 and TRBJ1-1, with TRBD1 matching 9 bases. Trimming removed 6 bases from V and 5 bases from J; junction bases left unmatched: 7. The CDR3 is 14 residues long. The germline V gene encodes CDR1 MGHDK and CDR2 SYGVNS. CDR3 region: CASSAGTGKTEAFF. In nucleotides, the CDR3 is TGTGCCAGCAGCGCCGGGACAGGGAAGACTGAAGCTTTCTTT.

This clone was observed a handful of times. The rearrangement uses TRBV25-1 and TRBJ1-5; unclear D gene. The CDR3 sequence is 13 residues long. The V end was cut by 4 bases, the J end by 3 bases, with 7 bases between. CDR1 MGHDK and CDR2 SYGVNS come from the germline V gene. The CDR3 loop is CASSGGFNQPQHF. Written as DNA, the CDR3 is TGTGCCAGCAGTGGAGGGTTCAATCAGCCCCAGCATTTT.

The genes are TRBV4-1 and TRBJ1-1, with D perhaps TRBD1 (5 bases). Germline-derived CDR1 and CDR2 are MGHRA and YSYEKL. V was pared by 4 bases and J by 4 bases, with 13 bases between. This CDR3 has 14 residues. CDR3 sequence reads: CASSPRQGFTEAFF. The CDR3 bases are TGCGCCAGCAGCCCCAGGCAGGGATTCACTGAAGCTTTCTTT.

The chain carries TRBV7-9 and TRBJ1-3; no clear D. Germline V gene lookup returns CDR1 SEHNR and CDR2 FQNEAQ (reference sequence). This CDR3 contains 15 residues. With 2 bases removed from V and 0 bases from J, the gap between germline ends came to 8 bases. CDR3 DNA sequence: TGTGCCAGCAGCTTAACCTTGAGCTCTGGAAACACCATATATTTT. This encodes CASSLTLSSGNTIYF.

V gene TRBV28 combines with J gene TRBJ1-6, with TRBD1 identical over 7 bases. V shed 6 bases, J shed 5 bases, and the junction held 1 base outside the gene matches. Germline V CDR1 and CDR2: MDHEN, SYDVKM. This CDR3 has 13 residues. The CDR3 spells CASRQGNNSPLHF. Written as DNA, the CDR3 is TGTGCCAGCAGACAGGGGAATAATTCACCCCTCCACTTT.

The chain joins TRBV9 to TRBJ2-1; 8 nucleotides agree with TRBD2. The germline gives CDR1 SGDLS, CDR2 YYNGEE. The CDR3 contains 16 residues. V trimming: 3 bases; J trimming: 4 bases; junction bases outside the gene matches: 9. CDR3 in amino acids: CASSGWVVAGYNEQFF. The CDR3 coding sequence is TGTGCCAGCAGCGGATGGGTGGTAGCGGGATACAATGAGCAGTTCTTC.

This CDR3 is CASSLGQTAPRYGYTF. The CDR3 coding sequence is TGTGCCAGTAGCCTGGGACAGACCGCCCCGAGGTATGGCTACACCTTC. V is TRBV19 and J is TRBJ1-2; 7 nucleotides align to TRBD1. This CDR3 is 16 amino acids long. The germline V gene has CDR1 LNHDA and CDR2 SQIVND (reference sequence). The V segment lost 6 bases and the J segment 5 bases; nucleotides outside the gene matches: 15.

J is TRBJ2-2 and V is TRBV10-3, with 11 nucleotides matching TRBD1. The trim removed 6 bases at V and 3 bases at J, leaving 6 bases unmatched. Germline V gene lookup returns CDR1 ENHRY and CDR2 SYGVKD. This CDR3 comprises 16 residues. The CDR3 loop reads CAISPGTGGYTGELFF. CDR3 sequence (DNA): TGTGCCATCAGCCCCGGGACAGGGGGATACACCGGGGAGCTGTTTTTT.